The entry below gives a single TCR beta chain sequence along with its context. Its matching antigen is unknown. The sample is drawn from a study of T cell responses to AZD1222 COVID-19 vaccine. TCRdb's table, derived via immunoSEQ multiplex PCR, lists solely in-frame clones and lacks some. The sample carries approximately 100,000 clones, about 85% recorded once. Study-wide results and limits: Repertoire samples came only from after the peak T cell response. Regions left unmutated in variants are reportedly the target of nearly half of spike-specific TCRs. Across the whole spike, CD4 TCRs peaked at regions 160-218 and 743-854.

This CDR3 region has 15 residues. Germline loops: CDR1 GTSNPN, CDR2 SVGIG (reference sequence). Between the trimmed V and J ends, which lost 0 bases and 4 bases, there was a span of 15 bases. The sample in question was peripheral blood, obtained 28 days after the second AZD1222 dose. The V and J genes are TRBV30 and TRBJ2-5; tentative D call: TRBD2 (7 bases). The sequence was obtained from an adult who received the AZD1222 COVID-19 vaccine. The CDR3 spells CAWSVPKGGRETQYF. DNA for the CDR3: TGTGCCTGGAGTGTACCTAAGGGGGGGAGAGAGACCCAGTACTTC.